Each of the 29 T cell receptor beta chains below was sequenced from the same sample in a study of cytomegalovirus exposure and HLA in healthy donors. The study ran its PCR with 60 Vbeta and 13 Jbeta primers. Data came from immunoSEQ multiplex PCR; TCRdb stores just in-frame clones and leaves some out. The sample includes about 190,000 clones, roughly four fifths of them seen just once. Sequencing was performed on PBMCs. All receptors derive from a woman aged 30 to 39 in good health and CMV-seropositive.

V gene TRBV4-2 combines with J gene TRBJ1-5, with 8 nucleotides matching TRBD1. Germline CDR1 is LGHNA and CDR2 is YNFKEQ. This CDR3 has 15 residues. With V trimmed by 5 bases and J by 4 bases, 7 bases remained unmatched. DNA for the CDR3: TGTGCCAGCAGCGAGGGAGGGACAGGTAATCAGCCCCAGCATTTT. Translated: CASSEGGTGNQPQHF.

This clone was detected a few times. This sequence joins TRBV5-6 and TRBJ2-2; D is perhaps TRBD2 (7 bases). V shed 4 bases and J shed 7 bases, with 20 bases lying between them. This CDR3 spans 16 amino acids. Germline lookup yields CDR1 SGHDT and CDR2 YYEEEE. CDR3 nucleotides: TGTGCCAGCAGCCCGAACAGGGAGGGACTCGACGGGGAGCTGTTTTTT. Amino acids: CASSPNREGLDGELFF. Full variable domain (rest looked up from reference TRBV5-6 and TRBJ2-2): DAGVTQSPTHLIKTRGQQVTLRCSPKSGHDTVSWYQQALGQGPQFIFQYYEEEERQRGNFPDRFSGHQFPNYSSELNVNALLLGDSALYLCASSPNREGLDGELFFGEGSRLTVL.

The chain has TRBV28 and TRBJ2-4, with D perhaps matching TRBD2 (5 bases). Per germline, CDR1 MDHEN and CDR2 SYDVKM. Trimming shortened V by 5 bases and J by 7 bases, and 15 bases separated the two germline ends. The CDR3 spans 14 residues. This CDR3 is CASSPAAWENIQYF. The CDR3 DNA follows: TGTGCCAGCAGTCCCGCTGCGTGGGAGAACATTCAGTACTTC. The variable domain in full, completed from reference TRBV28 and TRBJ2-4, reads DVKVTQSSRYLVKRTGEKVFLECVQDMDHENMFWYRQDPGLGLRLIYFSYDVKMKEKGDIPEGYSVSREKKERFSLILESASTNQTSMYLCASSPAAWENIQYFGAGTRLSVL.

This chain connects TRBV4-1 to TRBJ2-7; the D gene is possibly TRBD2 (6 bases). V lost 1 base and J lost 6, with 13 bases in between. Germline loops: CDR1 MGHRA, CDR2 YSYEKL. The CDR3 consists of 14 residues. CDR3 DNA sequence: TGCGCCAGCAGCCAAGGAACTAGCCCCCTCGAGCAGTACTTC. Its protein is CASSQGTSPLEQYF.

This clone was counted a few times. The gene calls are TRBV4-2 and TRBJ1-5, with TRBD1 identical over 8 bases. Looked up from germline, CDR1 is LGHNA and CDR2 is YNFKEQ. The CDR3 is made up of 15 amino acids. With 1 base clipped from V and 7 bases from J, the junction kept 6 bases outside the gene matches. The CDR3 here is CASSQVTGEGQPQHF. The CDR3 nucleotides read TGTGCCAGCAGCCAAGTGACAGGGGAGGGACAGCCCCAGCATTTT.

The CDR3: CASSEGTGGSYEQYF. The CDR3 DNA sequence: TGTGCCAGCAGTGAAGGGACAGGGGGCTCCTACGAGCAGTACTTC. The genes are TRBV6-1 and TRBJ2-7, with 10 bases aligning to TRBD1. The length of the CDR3 is 15 residues. CDR1 is MNHNS and CDR2 is SASEGT in the germline V gene. The V and J ends lost 1 base and 0 bases, in that order; junction bases with no gene match: 0.

The chain uses TRBV25-1 and TRBJ2-7; 15 bases fit TRBD2. V shed 6 bases, J shed 6 bases, and the junction held 0 bases outside the gene matches. This CDR3 is built from 13 residues. Germline-derived CDR1 and CDR2 are MGHDK and SYGVNS. The CDR3 DNA is TGTGCCAGCAGGGGACTAGCGGGAGGCGAGCAGTACTTC. This translates into CASRGLAGGEQYF.

The gene calls are TRBV11-2 and TRBJ1-3; D call uncertain. The CDR3 covers 18 residues. V shed 8 bases and J shed 0 bases, with 23 bases lying between them. The germline CDR1 and CDR2 sequences are SGHAT and FQNNGV. CDR3 sequence: CASALNLQLGSSGNTIYF. The CDR3 DNA follows: TGTGCCAGCGCCCTGAACCTACAGCTGGGTAGCTCTGGAAACACCATATATTTT.

The CDR3 protein is CASSRAQDSGNTIYF. The CDR3 nucleotides read TGTGCCAGCAGCCGCGCCCAAGACTCTGGAAACACCATATATTTT. The V call is TRBV28, the J call TRBJ1-3, with unresolved D. The CDR3 is made up of 15 amino acids. V was shortened by 6 bases and J by 0 bases, with 12 bases between the two germline ends. The germline V gene has CDR1 MDHEN and CDR2 SYDVKM.

This clone was counted only a few times. The chain links TRBV7-2 to TRBJ2-7; D not resolved. V was clipped by 2 bases and J by 0 bases, with 5 bases between them. The CDR3 has 13 amino acids. CDR1 and CDR2 from the germline V gene are SGHTA and FQGNSA. The CDR3 is CASSLSDSYEQYF. The CDR3 DNA reads as TGTGCCAGCAGCTTAAGCGACTCCTACGAGCAGTACTTC.

Comment on this clone: The sample has other DNA sequences that encode this CDR3 too. This chain uses TRBV5-1 with TRBJ2-7; TRBD2 might be the D (7 bases). Germline V gene data show CDR1 as SGHRS and CDR2 as YFSETQ. The V and J ends lost 0 bases and 7 bases respectively, with 11 bases between them. The CDR3 totals 13 residues. CDR3 nucleotide sequence: TGCGCCAGCAGCTTGGGGACAGCGGGAGAGCAGTACTTC. This codes for CASSLGTAGEQYF.

The chain combines TRBV20-1 with TRBJ2-1; 13 nucleotides match TRBD2. CDR1 and CDR2 from the germline V gene are DFQATT and SNEGSKA (reference sequence). Trimming at V came to 7 bases and at J to 14 bases, leaving 5 bases not matched to a gene. The CDR3 sequence is 11 residues long. CDR3 DNA: TGCAGTGTGCGGACTAGCGGGAGAGAGTTCTTC. Its translation is CSVRTSGREFF.

This clone was counted only a few times. J is TRBJ2-7 and V is TRBV11-2; 7 bases match TRBD1. With V trimmed by 1 base and J by 1 base, 1 base remained unmatched. The germline V gene has CDR1 SGHAT and CDR2 FQNNGV. There are 14 residues in the CDR3. The CDR3: CASSLVGQSYEQYF. The CDR3 region has the DNA TGTGCCAGCAGCTTAGTGGGACAGTCCTACGAGCAGTACTTC.

The chain employs TRBV5-1 and TRBJ2-6, with 9 nucleotides matching TRBD1. This CDR3 region has 17 residues. V shed 8 bases, J shed 2 bases, and the junction held 11 bases outside the gene matches. Germline assignment: CDR1 SGHRS and CDR2 YFSETQ. As DNA, the CDR3 is TGCGCCAGTAACCCCGGGACAGGGACTCCTGGGGCCAACGTCCTGACTTTC. Its protein product is CASNPGTGTPGANVLTF.

The CDR3 protein is CASSYRRTGNTEAFF. Here the CDR3 DNA reads TGTGCCAGCAGTTATAGGAGGACAGGGAACACTGAAGCTTTCTTT. The chain couples TRBV28 to TRBJ1-1; 7 nucleotides agree with TRBD1. This CDR3 has 15 amino acids. The V and J ends lost 4 bases and 1 base, in that order; junction bases with no gene match: 6. Germline CDR1 MDHEN, CDR2 SYDVKM.

The chain carries TRBV29-1 and TRBJ2-7, with 12 bases identical to TRBD1. The CDR3 is made up of 13 amino acids. J lost 6 bases, V lost 4 bases, and 4 bases had no gene match. Germline V gives CDR1 SQVTM, CDR2 ANQGSEA. The CDR3 sequence is CSVAGTGGVEQYF. DNA for the CDR3: TGCAGCGTTGCTGGGACAGGGGGCGTCGAGCAGTACTTC.

The V and J genes are TRBV15 and TRBJ2-1; TRBD1 aligns across 7 bases. V lost 7 bases and J lost 0; bases outside the gene matches: 3. CDR1 is LNHNV, CDR2 YYDKDF, per germline (reference sequence). CDR3 length: 14 residues. The CDR3 protein is CATTSGGSYNEQFF. CDR3 DNA: TGTGCCACCACATCAGGGGGCTCCTACAATGAGCAGTTCTTC.

This chain uses TRBV6-6 with TRBJ1-2; D unclear. The germline V gene encodes CDR1 MNHNY and CDR2 SVGAGI (reference sequence). Trimming took 2 bases from V and 6 from J, leaving 13 bases between them. The CDR3 loop spans 14 amino acids. The CDR3 sequence is CASSYPPFADGYTF. CDR3 nucleotides: TGTGCCAGCAGTTACCCACCGTTTGCGGATGGCTACACCTTC.

The chain has TRBV28 and TRBJ1-2; tentatively, D is TRBD1 (5 bases). Trimming took off 3 bases at V and 0 bases at J, with 5 bases between the two ends. The CDR3 extends over 13 amino acids. From germline, CDR1 is MDHEN and CDR2 SYDVKM. CDR3 nucleotide sequence: TGTGCCAGCAGTTTGACAGCTAACTATGGCTACACCTTC. It translates to CASSLTANYGYTF.

The chain couples TRBV7-6 to TRBJ2-7; D ambiguous. Trimming left V 1 base short and J 1 base short, with 5 bases between. The CDR3 is 13 residues long. CDR1 is SGHVS and CDR2 is FNYEAQ in the germline V gene. CDR3: CASSLDGSYEQYF. The CDR3 nucleotides are TGTGCCAGCAGCTTAGACGGGTCCTACGAGCAGTACTTC.

V usage is TRBV4-2 and J usage is TRBJ2-7; D is undetermined. Trimming left V 4 bases short and J 6 bases short, with 13 bases between. The CDR3 runs to 13 residues. Germline V lookup: CDR1 LGHNA, CDR2 YNFKEQ. In DNA, the CDR3 is TGTGCCAGCAGCCCCGCAGGTGGTCGCGAGCAGTACTTC. Protein: CASSPAGGREQYF.

This clone was seen only once. CDR3 DNA sequence: TGCAGCGTTGAAGATCGCCCCCTAGCGGGAGGCGACGAGCAGTACTTC. Encoded protein: CSVEDRPLAGGDEQYF. The chain carries TRBV29-1 and TRBJ2-7; 11 bases fit TRBD2. Germline lookup yields CDR1 SQVTM and CDR2 ANQGSEA. The CDR3 loop spans 16 amino acids. V dropped 0 bases and J dropped 5; count of bases not matched to a gene: 9.

Comments on this clone: The germline gene is not matched at one end of the junction; a read error may be the cause. The gene calls are TRBV6-1 and TRBJ2-7; 8 nucleotides align to TRBD1. The CDR3 contains 15 residues. The V gene's germline CDR1 is MNHNS and CDR2 SASEGT. In DNA form, the CDR3 reads TGTGCCAGCGGTGAGGGGGTCACAGGGGGCTACGAGCAGTACTTC. Protein product: CASGEGVTGGYEQYF.

This chain connects TRBV28 to TRBJ2-1; 9 bases map to TRBD2. CDR3 length: 17 residues. The germline gives CDR1 MDHEN, CDR2 SYDVKM. J lost 8 bases, V lost 7 bases, and 18 bases had no gene match. Here the CDR3 reads CASIQGGGRAGIHEQFF. The CDR3, as DNA: TGTGCCAGCATACAGGGCGGCGGGAGGGCCGGGATCCATGAGCAGTTCTTC.

The chain links TRBV5-6 to TRBJ2-7, with 7 bases lining up with TRBD1. The CDR3 has 16 residues. The ends lost 4 bases at V and 3 bases at J; junction bases unmatched: 13. Germline CDR1 reads SGHDT; CDR2 reads YYEEEE. CDR3 nucleotide sequence: TGTGCCAGCAGCCCGCCGGGGCCTGGGACAGACTACGAGCAGTACTTC. The encoded protein is CASSPPGPGTDYEQYF.

The V call is TRBV5-4, the J call TRBJ1-2; D not resolved. Deletions cut 0 bases from V and 0 bases from J, with 12 bases between. The germline V gene encodes CDR1 SGHNT and CDR2 YYREEE (reference sequence). The CDR3 is 16 residues long. This CDR3 is CASSLGRVVANYGYTF. The CDR3 DNA is TGTGCCAGCAGCTTGGGTCGTGTCGTAGCTAACTATGGCTACACCTTC.

The chain joins TRBV2 to TRBJ1-5, with unresolved D. Germline CDR1 is SNHLY and CDR2 is FYNNEI. The CDR3 spans 14 residues. The V and J ends lost 4 bases and 4 bases respectively, with 11 bases between them. The CDR3 nucleotides read TGTGCCAGCAGTGCAGAGGCCTCTAATCAGCCCCAGCATTTT. Its translation: CASSAEASNQPQHF.

This clone occurred a few times. The identical CDR3 is also encoded by other nucleotide sequences in the sample. The rearrangement links TRBV5-6 to TRBJ1-2, with TRBD1 as a possible D gene (6 bases). Trimming took off 1 base at V and 7 bases at J, with 11 bases between the two ends. Per germline, CDR1 SGHDT and CDR2 YYEEEE. The CDR3 has 13 amino acids. The CDR3 sequence is CASSLRGALGYTF. In DNA form, the CDR3 reads TGTGCCAGCAGCTTGCGGGGGGCCCTTGGCTACACCTTC.

The chain recombines TRBV29-1 with TRBJ2-5; possibly TRBD1 for D (5 bases). CDR3 length equals 13 residues. Germline CDR1 reads SQVTM; CDR2 reads ANQGSEA. The V end was cut by 3 bases, the J end by 5 bases, with 13 bases between. This CDR3 is CSVEGPGLETQYF. The CDR3 region has the DNA TGCAGCGTTGAGGGGCCAGGGTTGGAGACCCAGTACTTC.